This TCR beta chain was observed in a study of early T cells in non-severe SARS-CoV-2 infection. Across the study: The study sequenced bulk RNA from unsorted whole blood, with chains unpaired.

Individual cDNA molecules received unique molecular identifiers during library preparation. TCRdb used MiXCR to reprocess the 5' RACE reads, holding one entry per CDR3 protein. The sample contains under 70,000 distinct CDR3 sequences, roughly 5% of which appear only once. The CDR3 spans 14 residues. CDR1 is SGDLS and CDR2 is YYNGEE in the germline V gene. Between the trimmed V and J ends, which lost 4 bases and 7 bases, there was a span of 18 bases. Findings and limits, study-wide: The study's VDJdb matching favored anti-spike CD8 responses and missed private and CD4 specificities.

Many counts were recorded for this clonotype. Its cognate antigen is unknown. J is TRBJ2-7 and V is TRBV9; D remains unclear. The sequenced sample was whole blood. The receptor was derived from an adult who was a healthcare worker with PCR-confirmed SARS-CoV-2 infection or an uninfected control (not recorded which). The CDR3 coding sequence is TGTGCCAGCAGCTCCCGCGACACGTGGGGAGAGCAGTACTTC. It yields the protein CASSSRDTWGEQYF.